This T cell receptor beta chain was recorded in a study of spatial heterogeneity in lung cancer. Study-wide background: Sequencing consistently turned up more beta-chain sequences than alpha-chain sequences.

Ten or more counts support this clonotype. Every molecule of TCR cDNA had its own unique molecular identifier. TCRdb ran MiXCR on the 5' RACE reads and lists one entry per CDR3 protein. The sample consists of approximately 52,000 distinct CDR3 sequences, less than 9% of them appearing once. Unmatched junction bases numbered 14, after V lost 6 bases and J lost 1 base. The CDR3 has 16 amino acids. Germline CDR1 is SQVTM and CDR2 is ANQGSEA. Documented time point: sample taken at primary tumor resection. From tumor, nontumor lung or frozen PBMC, whole RNA was taken unsorted for sequencing. The chain has TRBV29-1 and TRBJ2-5; 7 bases align to TRBD1. Sample: PBMCs, taken at surgery. This clonotype was sampled from a female donor with early-stage non-small cell lung cancer. The CDR3 DNA sequence: TGCAGCGTATGGGGCACCCAAGGGGACAGCCAAGAGACCCAGTACTTC. This gives the protein CSVWGTQGDSQETQYF. Full variable domain (rest looked up from reference TRBV29-1 and TRBJ2-5): SAVISQKPSRDICQRGTSLTIQCQVDSQVTMMFWYRQQPGQSLTLIATANQGSEATYESGFVIDKFPISRPNLTFSTLTVSNMSPEDSSIYLCSVWGTQGDSQETQYFGPGTRLLVL.